In this sample, the clone carrying this T cell receptor (beta chain) turned up a few times. This specimen belongs to a study of patients and donors after allogeneic stem cell transplantation. TCRdb re-derived calls from the RT-PCR reads in MiXCR, one entry per CDR3 protein. This table has about a million distinct CDR3 sequences, about 20% appearing once. This CDR3 region has 13 residues. CDR1 and CDR2 (germline): SNHLY, FYNNEI. V lost 4 bases, J lost 6 bases, and 7 bases lay in between. The material sequenced was blood, either unsorted or a sorted T cell fraction (not recorded which). This receptor was obtained from a human donor who was either an allogeneic HSCT recipient or a stem cell or donor lymphocyte infusion donor (not recorded which). It is not recorded whose cells these are; they may come from a transplant donor. The V call is TRBV2, the J call TRBJ1-6, with D perhaps matching TRBD1 (5 bases). The CDR3: CASSAGTNSPLHF. Written as DNA, the CDR3 is TGTGCCAGCAGTGCAGGGACTAATTCACCCCTCCACTTT.